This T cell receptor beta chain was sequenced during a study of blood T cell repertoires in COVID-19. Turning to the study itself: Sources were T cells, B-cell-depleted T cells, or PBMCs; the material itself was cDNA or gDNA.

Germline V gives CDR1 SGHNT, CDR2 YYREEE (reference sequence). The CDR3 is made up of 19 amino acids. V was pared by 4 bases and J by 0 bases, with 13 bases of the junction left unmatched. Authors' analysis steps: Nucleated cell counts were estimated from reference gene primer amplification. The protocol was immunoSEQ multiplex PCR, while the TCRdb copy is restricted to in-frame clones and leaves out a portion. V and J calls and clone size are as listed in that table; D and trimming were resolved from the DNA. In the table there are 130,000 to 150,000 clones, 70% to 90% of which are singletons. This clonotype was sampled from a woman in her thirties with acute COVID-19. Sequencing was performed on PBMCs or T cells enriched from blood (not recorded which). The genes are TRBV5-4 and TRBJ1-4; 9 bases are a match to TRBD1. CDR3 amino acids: CASSPEGTGSSATNEKLFF. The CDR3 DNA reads TGTGCCAGCAGCCCGGAAGGGACAGGGTCATCTGCAACTAATGAAAAACTGTTTTTT.